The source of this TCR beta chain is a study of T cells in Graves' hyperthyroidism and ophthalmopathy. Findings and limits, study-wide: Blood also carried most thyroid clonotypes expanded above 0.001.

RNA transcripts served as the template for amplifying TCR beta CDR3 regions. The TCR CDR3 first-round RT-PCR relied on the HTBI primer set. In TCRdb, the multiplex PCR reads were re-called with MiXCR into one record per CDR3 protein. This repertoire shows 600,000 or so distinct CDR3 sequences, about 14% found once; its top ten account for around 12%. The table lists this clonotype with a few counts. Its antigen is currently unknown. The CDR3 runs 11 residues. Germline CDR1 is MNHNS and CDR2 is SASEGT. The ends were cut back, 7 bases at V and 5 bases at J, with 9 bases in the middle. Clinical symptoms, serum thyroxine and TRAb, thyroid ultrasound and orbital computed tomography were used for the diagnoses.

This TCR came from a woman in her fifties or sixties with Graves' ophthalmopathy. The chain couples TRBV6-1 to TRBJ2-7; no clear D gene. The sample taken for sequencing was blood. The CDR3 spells CASKLVNEQYF. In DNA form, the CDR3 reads TGTGCCAGCAAGTTAGTTAACGAGCAGTACTTC.